The 6 T cell receptor beta chains below come from one sample, sequenced in a study of T cell changes during pregnancy in multiple sclerosis. The assay was immunoSEQ multiplex PCR, and TCRdb's table has in-frame clones only and misses some. The sample records some 44,000 clones, about 90% being singletons. The specimen comprised CD4+ T cells from peripheral blood mononuclear cells, sampled in the third trimester of pregnancy. Receptors were obtained from a female donor with multiple sclerosis, enrolled in a pregnancy study.

CDR3 coding DNA: TGCGCCAGCAGCCAAGACTACAGGATTGACACTGAAGCTTTCTTT. Its protein is CASSQDYRIDTEAFF. The chain carries TRBV4-3 and TRBJ1-1; possibly TRBD1 for D (5 bases). This CDR3 has 15 residues. With 0 bases removed from V and 3 bases from J, the gap between germline ends came to 11 bases. Germline values: CDR1 LGHNA, CDR2 YSLEER.

The V and J genes are TRBV4-3 and TRBJ1-6, with D uncertain. Germline CDR1 reads LGHNA; CDR2 reads YSLEER. The CDR3 is made up of 14 amino acids. Deletions cut 0 bases from V and 5 bases from J, with 5 bases between. CDR3 amino acids: CASSQDEDNSPLHF. In nucleotides, the CDR3 is TGCGCCAGCAGCCAAGACGAGGATAATTCACCCCTCCACTTT.

This sequence joins TRBV7-9 and TRBJ1-2; D perhaps matches TRBD1 (5 bases). The CDR3 contains 15 residues. The V gene lost 4 bases and the J gene lost 6 bases, with 18 bases spanning the gap. The germline V gene has CDR1 SEHNR and CDR2 FQNEAQ (reference sequence). As DNA, the CDR3 is TGTGCCAGCAGCTCTGTTTGGGGCAGGGTCGATGGCTACACCTTC. It translates to CASSSVWGRVDGYTF.

The chain carries TRBV27 and TRBJ2-3; tentatively, D is TRBD1 (5 bases). The germline V gene encodes CDR1 MNHEY and CDR2 SMNVEV (reference sequence). CDR3 length equals 15 residues. Trimming took 4 bases from V and 4 from J, leaving 15 bases between them. The CDR3 here is CASSYAGHVSDTQYF. CDR3 sequence (DNA): TGTGCCAGCAGTTACGCAGGGCATGTTTCAGATACGCAGTATTTT.

This rearrangement joins TRBV7-8 to TRBJ1-5; the D gene is possibly TRBD1 (5 bases). V was cut by 1 base and J by 5 bases, with 12 bases left in between. The germline gives CDR1 SGHVS, CDR2 FQNEAQ. The CDR3 runs 15 residues. In DNA form, the CDR3 reads TGTGCCAGCAGCTTAGGGGGAGGGGTGGATCAGCCCCAGCATTTT. Its protein product is CASSLGGGVDQPQHF.

The chain is built from TRBV10-3 and TRBJ2-7, with D perhaps matching TRBD1 (5 bases). The V end was cut by 6 bases, the J end by 2 bases, with 11 bases between. Germline values: CDR1 ENHRY, CDR2 SYGVKD. CDR3 size: 13 residues. Written as DNA, the CDR3 is TGTGCCATCAGGGAGACAGTAACCTACGAGCAGTACTTC. This codes for CAIRETVTYEQYF.